The sequence of this T cell receptor beta chain was determined in a study of cytomegalovirus exposure and HLA in healthy donors. At the level of the study: Researchers previously reported finding 90 million to 130 million unique TCR beta sequences from about 170 million T cells.

As regards this clone: Its antigen is currently unknown.

Germline CDR1 is SEHNR and CDR2 is FQNEAQ (reference sequence). The CDR3 covers 13 residues. V lost 3 bases and J lost 4, with 9 bases in between. General study findings and limits: Most TCR beta V segments were productive about 90% or about 30% of the time in an earlier analysis. For TCR beta chains, V- and J-gene trimming was later linked to a missense DCLRE1C variant. What a later analysis reportedly showed was that an Asian-associated ancestry cluster had fewer N-insertions than the roughly 670-donor mean.

PCR used 60 Vbeta primers and 13 Jbeta primers. The method was immunoSEQ multiplex PCR; TCRdb's version includes in-frame clones alone and lacks a portion of them. The sample yields fewer than 250,000 clones, 60% to 80% seen once. The receptor's source is a young woman in good health and CMV-seropositive. Source material: PBMCs. The chain recombines TRBV7-9 with TRBJ1-1, with D possibly matching TRBD1 (5 bases). CDR3 in amino acids: CASSLPTGTEAFF. In DNA form, the CDR3 reads TGTGCCAGCAGCTTGCCTACAGGCACTGAAGCTTTCTTT.